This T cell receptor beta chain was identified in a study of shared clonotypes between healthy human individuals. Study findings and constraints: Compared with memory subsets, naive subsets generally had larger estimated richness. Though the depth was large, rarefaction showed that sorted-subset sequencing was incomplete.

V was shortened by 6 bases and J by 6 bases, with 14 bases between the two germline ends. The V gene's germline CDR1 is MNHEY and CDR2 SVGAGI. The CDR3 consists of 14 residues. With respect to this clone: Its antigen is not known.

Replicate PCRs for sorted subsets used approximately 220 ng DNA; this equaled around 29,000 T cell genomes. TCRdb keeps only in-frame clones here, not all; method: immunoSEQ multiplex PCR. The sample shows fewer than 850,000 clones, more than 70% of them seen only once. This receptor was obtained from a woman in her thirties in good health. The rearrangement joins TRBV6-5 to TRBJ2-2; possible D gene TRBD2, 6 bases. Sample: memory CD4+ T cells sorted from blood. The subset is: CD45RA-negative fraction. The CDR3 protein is CASRSPTGAGELFF. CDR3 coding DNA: TGTGCCAGCAGATCCCCTACGGGGGCCGGGGAGCTGTTTTTT.